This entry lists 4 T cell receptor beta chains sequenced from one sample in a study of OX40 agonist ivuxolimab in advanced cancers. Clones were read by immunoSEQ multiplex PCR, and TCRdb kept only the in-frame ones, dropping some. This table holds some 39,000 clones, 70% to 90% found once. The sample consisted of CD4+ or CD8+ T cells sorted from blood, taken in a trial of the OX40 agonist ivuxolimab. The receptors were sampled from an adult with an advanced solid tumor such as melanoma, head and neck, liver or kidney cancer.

CDR3 sequence (DNA): TGTGCCAGCAGTGAACTCAGCGGGAGGGCCTGGGAGACCCAGTACTTC. It yields the protein CASSELSGRAWETQYF. This sequence joins TRBV6-1 and TRBJ2-5; 10 bases align to TRBD2. V dropped 2 bases and J dropped 5; count of bases not matched to a gene: 8. The CDR3 spans 16 residues. CDR1 and CDR2 (germline): MNHNS, SASEGT.

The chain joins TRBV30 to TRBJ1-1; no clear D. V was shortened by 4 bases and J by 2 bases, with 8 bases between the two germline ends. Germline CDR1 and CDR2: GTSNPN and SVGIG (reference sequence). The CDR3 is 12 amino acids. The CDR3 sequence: CAWIMRNTEAFF. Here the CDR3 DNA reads TGTGCCTGGATTATGCGAAACACTGAAGCTTTCTTT.

The CDR3 protein is CAWSPLTGGNTIYF. The CDR3 DNA follows: TGTGCCTGGAGTCCTTTGACAGGAGGAAACACCATATATTTT. The chain is built from TRBV30 and TRBJ1-3; possibly TRBD1 for D (6 bases). The germline V gene has CDR1 GTSNPN and CDR2 SVGIG (reference sequence). The V end lost 2 bases, the J end lost 4 bases, and 12 bases lay between the germline ends. This CDR3 has 14 residues.

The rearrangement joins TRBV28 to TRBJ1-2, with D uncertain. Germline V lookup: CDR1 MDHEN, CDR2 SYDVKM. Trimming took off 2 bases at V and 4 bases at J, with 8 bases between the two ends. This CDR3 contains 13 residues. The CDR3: CASSLKASYGYTF. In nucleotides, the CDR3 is TGTGCCAGCAGTTTAAAAGCTAGCTATGGCTACACCTTC.